A single sample is the source of the 10 T cell receptor beta chains below, sequenced in a study of blood T cell repertoires in COVID-19. Profiled with immunoSEQ multiplex PCR; TCRdb holds only in-frame clones, not every one. The data show around 59,000 clones, roughly 79% seen once. Sequenced input: peripheral blood. The origin of the receptors is a woman older than 75 with active or convalescent COVID-19.

The chain links TRBV9 to TRBJ1-5; TRBD1 matches 9 bases. The CDR3 totals 15 residues. The V and J ends lost 2 bases and 4 bases, in that order; junction bases with no gene match: 4. Germline loops: CDR1 SGDLS, CDR2 YYNGEE. The CDR3 sequence is CASSVGDRENQPQHF. The DNA of the CDR3 is TGTGCCAGCAGCGTGGGGGACAGGGAGAATCAGCCCCAGCATTTT.

This clone occurred a few times. This chain links TRBV6-4 with TRBJ1-3, with no clear D. Trimming removed 3 bases from V and 2 bases from J, with 11 bases in between. CDR1 MRHNA and CDR2 SNTAGT come from the germline V gene. CDR3 size: 15 residues. CDR3 nucleotide sequence: TGTGCCAGCAGTGAATTCGCCGGGGCTGGAAACACCATATATTTT. Its protein is CASSEFAGAGNTIYF.

The chain recombines TRBV11-2 with TRBJ1-5; no firm D call. Germline V gene sequence: CDR1 SGHAT, CDR2 FQNNGV. The CDR3 loop spans 14 amino acids. Trimming took off 5 bases at V and 7 bases at J, with 15 bases between the two ends. CDR3 sequence (DNA): TGTGCCAGCAGCCCGGGGTTGGGTGGGCAGCCCCAGCATTTT. This codes for CASSPGLGGQPQHF.

The chain employs TRBV13 and TRBJ1-3; TRBD1 matches 7 bases. The CDR3 covers 14 residues. CDR1 is PRHDT, CDR2 FYEKMQ, per germline (reference sequence). J lost 4 bases, V lost 5 bases, and 5 bases had no gene match. The CDR3 loop reads CASSLRGQGNTIYF. In DNA, the CDR3 is TGTGCCAGCAGCCTAAGGGGACAGGGAAACACCATATATTTT.

V usage is TRBV9 and J usage is TRBJ2-7; TRBD2 aligns across 14 bases. CDR1 and CDR2 from the germline V gene are SGDLS and YYNGEE. The CDR3 consists of 15 residues. V was clipped by 4 bases and J by 6 bases; unmatched bases: 6. The CDR3 protein is CASSPGLAGEGEQYF. In DNA form, the CDR3 reads TGTGCCAGCAGCCCGGGACTAGCGGGGGAGGGCGAGCAGTACTTC.

Comments on this clone: Germline is not matched at one junction end, which may reflect a read error. V gene TRBV7-9 combines with J gene TRBJ2-3; 9 nucleotides align to TRBD1. The V gene's germline CDR1 is SEHNR and CDR2 FQNEAQ (reference sequence). This CDR3 contains 16 residues. The CDR3 here is CASSLQGAGVTDRQYF. The DNA of the CDR3 is TGTGCCAGCAGCCTACAGGGGGCCGGGGTTACAGATAGGCAGTATTTT.

The CDR3 sequence is CASTLGGSGNTIYF. CDR3 coding DNA: TGTGCCAGCACCCTGGGGGGGTCTGGAAACACCATATATTTT. The chain uses TRBV7-2 and TRBJ1-3, with D possibly being TRBD1 (5 bases). V was shortened by 7 bases and J by 1 base, with 11 bases between the two germline ends. Germline assignment: CDR1 SGHTA and CDR2 FQGNSA. The CDR3 runs to 14 residues.

The chain employs TRBV6-5 and TRBJ2-5, with TRBD2 matching over 14 bases. Germline assignment: CDR1 MNHEY and CDR2 SVGAGI. Trimming cost V 2 bases and J 5 bases; bases outside gene matches: 4. The CDR3 covers 16 residues. CDR3 coding DNA: TGTGCCAGCAGTTACCAGACTAGCGGGGGGGTGGAGACCCAGTACTTC. This encodes CASSYQTSGGVETQYF.

The J gene is TRBJ2-3, the V gene TRBV9, with TRBD2 matching over 8 bases. The V gene's germline CDR1 is SGDLS and CDR2 YYNGEE. V trimming: 3 bases; J trimming: 6 bases; junction bases outside the gene matches: 9. The CDR3 extends over 15 amino acids. In DNA, the CDR3 is TGTGCCAGCAGCGGTCCCCCGGGGGGGACGGATACGCAGTATTTT. Translation gives CASSGPPGGTDTQYF. The full variable domain, its missing parts supplied by reference TRBV9 and TRBJ2-3, is DSGVTQTPKHLITATGQRVTLRCSPRSGDLSVYWYQQSLDQGLQFLIQYYNGEERAKGNILERFSAQQFPDLHSELNLSSLELGDSALYFCASSGPPGGTDTQYFGPGTRLTVL.

The CDR3 loop reads CASSPGTGFDNQPQHF. DNA of the CDR3: TGTGCCAGCTCACCAGGGACAGGGTTTGACAATCAGCCCCAGCATTTT. The V gene is TRBV18, the J gene TRBJ1-5; 9 nucleotides match TRBD1. J was trimmed by 3 bases and V by 2 bases; bases with no gene match: 5. From germline, CDR1 is KGHSH and CDR2 LQKENI. CDR3 size: 16 residues. The whole variable domain, remainder taken from reference TRBV18 and TRBJ1-5, is NAGVMQNPRHLVRRRGQEARLRCSPMKGHSHVYWYRQLPEEGLKFMVYLQKENIIDESGMPKERFSAEFPKEGPSILRIQQVVRGDSAAYFCASSPGTGFDNQPQHFGDGTRLSIL.